One sample yielded the 23 T cell receptor beta chains listed below, sequenced in a study of blood T cell repertoires in COVID-19. TCRdb's copy holds only in-frame clones and misses some; the assay was immunoSEQ multiplex PCR. In the table there are about 140,000 clones, under 90% of which are singletons. The source material was peripheral blood. The receptors derive from a human donor in a cohort sampled during active COVID-19.

The chain recombines TRBV4-3 with TRBJ2-2; 12 positions match TRBD2. This CDR3 spans 18 amino acids. Germline-derived CDR1 and CDR2 are LGHNA and YSLEER. Trimming took 0 bases from V and 2 from J; bases not matched to a gene: 4. The CDR3 spells CASSQETSGRINTGELFF. In DNA form, the CDR3 reads TGCGCCAGCAGCCAAGAAACTAGCGGGAGGATTAACACCGGGGAGCTGTTTTTT.

This clone was seen a single time. The chain links TRBV2 to TRBJ2-5; 8 bases map to TRBD2. Germline V CDR1 and CDR2: SNHLY, FYNNEI. The V and J ends lost 7 bases and 5 bases, in that order; junction bases with no gene match: 6. The length of the CDR3 is 13 residues. This chain's CDR3 is CASIRGLEETQYF. CDR3 DNA sequence: TGTGCCAGCATTAGGGGACTAGAGGAGACCCAGTACTTC.

The chain employs TRBV28 and TRBJ2-7; D unclear. CDR1 and CDR2 (germline): MDHEN, SYDVKM. The CDR3 covers 12 residues. The V end lost 4 bases, the J end lost 6 bases, and 10 bases lay between the germline ends. CDR3 region: CASSSPTGEQYF. CDR3 nucleotides: TGTGCCAGCAGTTCCCCCACCGGCGAGCAGTACTTC.

The chain uses TRBV2 and TRBJ2-2, with 11 bases aligning to TRBD2. CDR1 is SNHLY, CDR2 FYNNEI, per germline. J was trimmed by 3 bases and V by 2 bases; bases with no gene match: 5. The CDR3 is made up of 17 amino acids. The CDR3 loop is CASSELAGGVDTGELFF. The CDR3, as DNA: TGTGCCAGCAGTGAACTAGCGGGAGGAGTAGACACCGGGGAGCTGTTTTTT.

The chain joins TRBV27 to TRBJ2-6; perhaps TRBD1 as D (6 bases). Germline CDR1 is MNHEY and CDR2 is SMNVEV (reference sequence). Trimming removed 3 bases at V and 2 bases at J, with 14 bases between. The CDR3 extends over 17 amino acids. In DNA, the CDR3 is TGTGCCAGCAGTTTGGTGGGGCAGGGGACTGGGGCCAACGTCCTGACTTTC. Translating it yields CASSLVGQGTGANVLTF.

The chain combines TRBV6-5 with TRBJ1-1; D might be TRBD1 (5 bases). CDR1 and CDR2 from the germline V gene are MNHEY and SVGAGI. This CDR3 comprises 15 residues. V was pared by 7 bases and J by 1 base, with 16 bases between. The CDR3, as DNA: TGTGCCAGCACTACGACAGAACCGGCGAACACTGAAGCTTTCTTT. Its protein product is CASTTTEPANTEAFF.

V gene TRBV15 combines with J gene TRBJ1-1; D is unresolved. Germline CDR1 LNHNV, CDR2 YYDKDF (reference sequence). The CDR3 is 13 amino acids. V was cut by 4 bases and J by 4 bases, with 10 bases left in between. The CDR3 sequence: CATSTLRVTEAFF. For the CDR3, the DNA is TGTGCCACCAGCACCCTTCGGGTCACTGAAGCTTTCTTT.

V usage is TRBV7-3 and J usage is TRBJ1-2; TRBD1 might be the D (6 bases). Trimming stripped 1 base from V and 3 bases from J, with 15 bases between. The CDR3 loop spans 16 amino acids. Germline lookup yields CDR1 SGHTA and CDR2 FQGTGA. CDR3: CASSLNAGVSHYGYTF. The CDR3 bases are TGTGCCAGCAGCTTAAATGCAGGGGTATCTCACTATGGCTACACCTTC.

The chain combines TRBV9 with TRBJ2-7, with D maybe TRBD2 (6 bases). V was shortened by 0 bases and J by 4 bases, with 17 bases between the two germline ends. This CDR3 region has 16 residues. CDR1 is SGDLS and CDR2 is YYNGEE in the germline V gene. CDR3 DNA sequence: TGTGCCAGCAGCGTAGGGGAGGAAACCGGGGGTTACGAGCAGTACTTC. It specifies CASSVGEETGGYEQYF.

This rearrangement joins TRBV5-1 to TRBJ1-3; maybe TRBD1 (5 bases). The germline V gene has CDR1 SGHRS and CDR2 YFSETQ. V dropped 1 base and J dropped 0 bases, with 5 bases sitting between them. This CDR3 contains 14 residues. As DNA, the CDR3 is TGCGCCAGCAGCTTGCAGGGCTCTGGAAACACCATATATTTT. This encodes CASSLQGSGNTIYF.

This clone was recorded a few times. The gene calls are TRBV19 and TRBJ2-2, with D possibly TRBD1 on 6 matching bases. The germline CDR1 and CDR2 sequences are LNHDA and SQIVND (reference sequence). The CDR3 sequence is 14 residues long. V was shortened by 11 bases and J by 6 bases, with 19 bases between the two germline ends. CDR3 amino acids: CAGLGGRSPGELFF. The DNA of the CDR3 is TGTGCCGGTCTAGGGGGAAGGTCGCCCGGGGAGCTGTTTTTT.

V is TRBV27 and J is TRBJ2-5; D remains unclear. The CDR3 covers 12 residues. Germline V gene data show CDR1 as MNHEY and CDR2 as SMNVEV (reference sequence). Trimming removed 6 bases at V and 2 bases at J, with 7 bases between. CDR3 nucleotides: TGTGCCAGCAGCCGTCAGCAAGAGACCCAGTACTTC. Protein sequence: CASSRQQETQYF.

V is TRBV5-1 and J is TRBJ2-7; 8 nucleotides line up with TRBD2. V lost 4 bases and J lost 2; bases outside the gene matches: 2. The CDR3 contains 13 residues. In germline, CDR1 is SGHRS, CDR2 YFSETQ. The CDR3 DNA follows: TGCGCCAGCAGCAAGGGACTAGCCTACGAGCAGTACTTC. Its translation: CASSKGLAYEQYF.

The chain uses TRBV5-6 and TRBJ1-1; 9 nucleotides agree with TRBD1. With V trimmed by 1 base and J by 1 base, 8 bases remained unmatched. This CDR3 is built from 17 residues. Germline V lookup: CDR1 SGHDT, CDR2 YYEEEE. This CDR3 is CASSLISKGQGNTEAFF. For the CDR3, the DNA is TGTGCCAGCAGCTTGATTTCTAAGGGACAGGGGAACACTGAAGCTTTCTTT.

The chain couples TRBV2 to TRBJ2-4; maybe TRBD2 (6 bases). This CDR3 spans 14 amino acids. Per the germline V gene, CDR1 is SNHLY and CDR2 is FYNNEI. V lost 10 bases, J lost 0 bases, and 13 bases lay in between. CDR3 coding DNA: TGTGCCACCCGCCCGGGACTAGCCAAAAACATTCAGTACTTC. Translating it yields CATRPGLAKNIQYF.

The V gene is TRBV27, the J gene TRBJ1-6; 10 bases map to TRBD1. The CDR3 covers 15 residues. CDR1 is MNHEY and CDR2 is SMNVEV in the germline V gene (reference sequence). With 5 bases clipped from V and 8 bases from J, the junction kept 6 bases outside the gene matches. CDR3: CASSLGTGVYSPLHF. In nucleotides, the CDR3 is TGTGCCAGCAGTCTCGGGACAGGGGTATATTCACCCCTCCACTTT.

This rearrangement joins TRBV5-4 to TRBJ2-1; TRBD2 agrees at 13 bases. The V gene end was trimmed by 0 bases and the J gene end by 0 bases; junction bases not matched to a gene: 9. The germline gives CDR1 SGHNT, CDR2 YYREEE (reference sequence). The CDR3 spans 20 residues. Here the CDR3 reads CASSLDGLAGASSSYNEQFF. Here the CDR3 DNA reads TGTGCCAGCAGCTTGGACGGACTAGCGGGAGCATCGAGCTCCTACAATGAGCAGTTCTTC.

This chain uses TRBV7-8 with TRBJ2-4; maybe TRBD1 (6 bases). The CDR3 has 15 amino acids. Between the trimmed V and J ends, which lost 4 bases and 7 bases, there was a span of 17 bases. Germline-derived CDR1 and CDR2 are SGHVS and FQNEAQ. The CDR3 loop is CASSSQGRVCNIQYF. The DNA for the CDR3 is TGTGCCAGCAGCTCCCAGGGGCGGGTATGTAACATTCAGTACTTC. Full variable domain (remainder filled in from reference TRBV7-8 and TRBJ2-4): GAGVSQSPRYKVAKRGQDVALRCDPISGHVSLFWYQQALGQGPEFLTYFQNEAQLDKSGLPSDRFFAERPEGSVSTLKIQRTQQEDSAVYLCASSSQGRVCNIQYFGAGTRLSVL.

J is TRBJ2-7 and V is TRBV7-2, with a weak D call TRBD1 (5 bases). Trimming removed 4 bases from V and 7 bases from J, with 14 bases in between. Germline CDR1 reads SGHTA; CDR2 reads FQGNSA. This CDR3 comprises 13 residues. The CDR3 loop reads CASSSEAGREQYF. The CDR3 nucleotides are TGTGCCAGCAGCTCCGAGGCAGGGCGGGAGCAGTACTTC.

The chain links TRBV5-1 to TRBJ1-2; D not certain. Looked up from germline, CDR1 is SGHRS and CDR2 is YFSETQ. The CDR3 consists of 12 residues. V lost 6 bases to trimming and J lost 8 bases, with 14 bases between them. CDR3 in amino acids: CASKQGRQGYTF. CDR3 nucleotide sequence: TGCGCCAGCAAGCAAGGGAGGCAGGGCTACACCTTC.

The chain uses TRBV19 and TRBJ2-7; TRBD1 matches 7 bases. The CDR3 runs to 14 residues. Trimming cost V 6 bases and J 2 bases; bases outside gene matches: 7. The germline gives CDR1 LNHDA, CDR2 SQIVND (reference sequence). CDR3 bases: TGTGCCAGTAGGGTTGGAACAGGGGCCTACGAGCAGTACTTC. This gives the protein CASRVGTGAYEQYF.

The J gene is TRBJ2-5, the V gene TRBV6-2 or TRBV6-3; D is possibly TRBD2 (6 bases). V was trimmed by 2 bases and J by 4 bases, leaving 14 bases between them. CDR1 MNHEY and CDR2 SVGEGT come from the germline V gene. The CDR3 contains 15 residues. CDR3 loop: CASSYLAGPVETQYF. The CDR3 DNA is TGTGCCAGCAGTTACCTGGCGGGGCCCGTAGAGACCCAGTACTTC.

This sequence joins TRBV5-1 and TRBJ2-1; 12 nucleotides match TRBD1. With V trimmed by 1 base and J by 13 bases, 24 bases remained unmatched. There are 20 residues in the CDR3. Germline CDR1 is SGHRS and CDR2 is YFSETQ. CDR3 residues: CASSLRVESTPGQGANGQFF. The CDR3 coding sequence is TGCGCCAGCAGCTTGAGGGTGGAATCCACCCCGGGACAGGGGGCAAATGGTCAGTTCTTC.